This T cell receptor beta chain was captured in a study of cytomegalovirus exposure and HLA in healthy donors. The CDR3 consists of 13 residues. In germline, CDR1 is LGHNT, CDR2 FRNRAP. V was pared by 2 bases and J by 4 bases, with 8 bases between. The data were produced by immunoSEQ multiplex PCR, yet TCRdb's version contains in-frame clones alone and is incomplete. This table holds about 120,000 clones, 70% to 90% found once. The receptor was derived from a woman younger than 45 in good health and CMV-seronegative. Sequenced input: PBMCs. The chain has TRBV12-5 and TRBJ2-5; D unclear. In DNA, the CDR3 is TGTGCTAGTGGTTTGCATGGGCCAGAGACCCAGTACTTC. It codes for CASGLHGPETQYF.